This T cell receptor beta chain emerged from a study of cytomegalovirus exposure and HLA in healthy donors. The J segment lost 3 bases and the V segment lost 4 bases, leaving 4 bases of the junction unmatched. In germline, CDR1 is SGHTS, CDR2 YDEGEE. The length of the CDR3 is 14 residues. Comment on this clone: Antigen specificity is unknown.

Findings of the study overall: DRB1 had the most TCR associations and HLA-C the fewest, a later analysis found, with rates varying by HLA locus.

PCR involved 60 Vbeta and 13 Jbeta primers. TCRdb keeps only in-frame clones here, not all; method: immunoSEQ multiplex PCR. The repertoire has about 100,000 clones, 70% to 85% of them found once; the top ten carry about 4.3%. The rearrangement uses TRBV5-8 and TRBJ2-3, with 8 bases lining up with TRBD1. The sequenced sample was PBMCs. The sequence derives from a male donor in good health and CMV-seronegative. The CDR3 region has the DNA TGTGCCAGCAGCCAGAGACAGGGGACAGATACGCAGTATTTT. It is translated as CASSQRQGTDTQYF.